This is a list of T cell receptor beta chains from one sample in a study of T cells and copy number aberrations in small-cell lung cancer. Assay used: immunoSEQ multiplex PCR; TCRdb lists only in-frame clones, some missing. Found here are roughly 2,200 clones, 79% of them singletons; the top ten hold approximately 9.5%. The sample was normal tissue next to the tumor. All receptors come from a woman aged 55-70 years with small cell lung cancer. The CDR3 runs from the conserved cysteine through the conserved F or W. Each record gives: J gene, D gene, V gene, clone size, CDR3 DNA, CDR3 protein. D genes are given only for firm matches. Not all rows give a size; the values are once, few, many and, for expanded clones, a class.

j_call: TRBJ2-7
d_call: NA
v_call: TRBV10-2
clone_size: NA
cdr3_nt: TGCGCCAGCAGTGAGGGGAGCTCCTACGAGCAGTACTTC
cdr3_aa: CASSEGSSYEQYF

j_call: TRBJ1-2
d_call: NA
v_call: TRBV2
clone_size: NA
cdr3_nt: TGTGCCAGCAGTGATTGGCCCACCTTCACCTTC
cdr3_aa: CASSDWPTFTF

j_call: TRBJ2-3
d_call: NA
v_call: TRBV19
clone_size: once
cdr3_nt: TGTGCCAGTAGCAACACAGGGCTGGATACGCAGTATTTT
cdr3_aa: CASSNTGLDTQYF

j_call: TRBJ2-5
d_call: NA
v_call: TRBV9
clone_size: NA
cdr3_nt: TGTGCCAGCAGCACGAGTAGCCTTGAGCGGGAGACCCAGTACTTC
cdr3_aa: CASSTSSLERETQYF

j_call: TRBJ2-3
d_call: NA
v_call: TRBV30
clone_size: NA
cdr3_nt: TGTGCCTGGAGTCCACCAACGGCAGGGTCAGATACGCAGTATTTT
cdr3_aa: CAWSPPTAGSDTQYF

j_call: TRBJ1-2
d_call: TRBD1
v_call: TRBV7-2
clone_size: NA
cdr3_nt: TGTGCCAGCAGCTGGGGGACAGGAGGTGGCTACACCTTC
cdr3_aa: CASSWGTGGGYTF

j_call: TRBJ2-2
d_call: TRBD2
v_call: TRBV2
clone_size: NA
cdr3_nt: TGTGCCAGCAAAAGTTGGGGGGGCACCGGGGAGCTGTTTTTT
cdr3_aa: CASKSWGGTGELFF

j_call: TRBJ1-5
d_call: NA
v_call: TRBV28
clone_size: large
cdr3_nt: TGTGCCAGCAGGAGCGGGGTTAGCCGCCAGCCCCAGCATTTT
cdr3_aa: CASRSGVSRQPQHF

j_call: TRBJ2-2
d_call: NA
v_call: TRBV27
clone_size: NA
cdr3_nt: TGTGCCAGCAGCTGGGGGGCGGATGGTTCCGGGGAGCTGTTTTTT
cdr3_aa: CASSWGADGSGELFF

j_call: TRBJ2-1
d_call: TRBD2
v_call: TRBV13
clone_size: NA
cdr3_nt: TGTGCCAGCAGCCCCGGGACTAGCGTTTTACTTGAGCAGTTCTTC
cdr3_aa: CASSPGTSVLLEQFF

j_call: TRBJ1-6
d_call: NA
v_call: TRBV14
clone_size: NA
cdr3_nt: TGTGCCAGCAGCCAAGTTAGGGGTCACTCACCCCTCCACTTT
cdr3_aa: CASSQVRGHSPLHF

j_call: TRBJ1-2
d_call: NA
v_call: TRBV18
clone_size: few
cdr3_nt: TGTGCCAGCTCACCACGGGCGGGGGCGATGGATGGCTACACCTTC
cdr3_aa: CASSPRAGAMDGYTF

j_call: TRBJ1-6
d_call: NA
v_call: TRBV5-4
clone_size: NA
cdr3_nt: TGTGCCAGCAGCTCGTGGAGCTCCTATAATTCACCCCTCCACTTT
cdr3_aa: CASSSWSSYNSPLHF

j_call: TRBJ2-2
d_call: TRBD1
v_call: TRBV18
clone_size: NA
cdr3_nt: TGTGCCAGCTCATCGGGACAGGGGTCCGGGGAGCTGTTTTTT
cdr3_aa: CASSSGQGSGELFF

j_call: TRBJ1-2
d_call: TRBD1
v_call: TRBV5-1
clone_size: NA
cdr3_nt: TGCGCCAGCAGCTCGACAGGGACGAGTAACTATGGCTACACCTTC
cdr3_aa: CASSSTGTSNYGYTF

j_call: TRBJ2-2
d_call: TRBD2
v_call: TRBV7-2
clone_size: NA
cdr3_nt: TGTGCCAGCAGCTTAGACTGGCGGGAGGGCCCTTCGGGCACCGGGGAGCTGTTTTTT
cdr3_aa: CASSLDWREGPSGTGELFF

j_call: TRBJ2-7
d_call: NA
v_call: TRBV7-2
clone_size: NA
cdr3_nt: TGTGCCAGCAGTAATTCCGGGACCCTTGGCTACGAGCAGTACTTC
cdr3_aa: CASSNSGTLGYEQYF

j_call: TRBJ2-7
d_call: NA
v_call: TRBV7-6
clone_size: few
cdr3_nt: TGTGCCAGCAGCTCCCCTAGGGGTGCCTGGGTCCTGGAGCAGTACTTC
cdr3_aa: CASSSPRGAWVLEQYF

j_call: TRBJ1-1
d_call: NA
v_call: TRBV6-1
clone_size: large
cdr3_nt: TGTGCCAGCAGTCCGCCCCTCTACCCTGAAGCTTTCTTT
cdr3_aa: CASSPPLYPEAFF

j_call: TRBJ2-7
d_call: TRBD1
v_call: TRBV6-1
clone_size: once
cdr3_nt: TGTGCCACCTCTCCGGGGACAGGAATCTACGAGCAGTACTTC
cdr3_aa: CATSPGTGIYEQYF

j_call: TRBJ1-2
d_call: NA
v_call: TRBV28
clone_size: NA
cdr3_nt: TGTGCCAGCAGTCAACTCTATGGCTACACCTTC
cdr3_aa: CASSQLYGYTF

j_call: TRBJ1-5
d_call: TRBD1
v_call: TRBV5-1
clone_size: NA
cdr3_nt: TGCGCCAGCAGCTTCTCTGGACAGGGCAATCAGCCCCAGCATTTT
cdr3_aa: CASSFSGQGNQPQHF

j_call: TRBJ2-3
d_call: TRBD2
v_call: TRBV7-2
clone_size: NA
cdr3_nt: TGTGCCAGCAGCAGCAGGACTAGCCAAGATACGCAGTATTTT
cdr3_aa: CASSSRTSQDTQYF

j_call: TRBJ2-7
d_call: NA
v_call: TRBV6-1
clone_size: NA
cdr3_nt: TGTGCCAGCAGTACGACGGACTTCTACGAGCAGTACTTC
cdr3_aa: CASSTTDFYEQYF

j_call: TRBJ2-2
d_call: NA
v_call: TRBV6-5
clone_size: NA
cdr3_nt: TGTGCCAGCAGTTGGGGGAACACCGGGGAGCTGTTTTTT
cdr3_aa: CASSWGNTGELFF

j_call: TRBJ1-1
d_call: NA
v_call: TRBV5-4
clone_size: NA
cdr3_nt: TGTGCCAGCAGCTTGGTGGCAGCTCCTAACACTGAAGCTTTCTTT
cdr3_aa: CASSLVAAPNTEAFF

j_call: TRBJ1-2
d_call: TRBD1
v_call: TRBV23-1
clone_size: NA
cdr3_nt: TGCGCCAGCAGTCAACCCGGACAGGGGAACTATGGCTACACCTTC
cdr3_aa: CASSQPGQGNYGYTF

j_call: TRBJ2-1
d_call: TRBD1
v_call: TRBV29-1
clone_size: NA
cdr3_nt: TGCAGCGTTGAAGCCGGGACAGGGTCATGGGAGCAGTTCTTC
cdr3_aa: CSVEAGTGSWEQFF

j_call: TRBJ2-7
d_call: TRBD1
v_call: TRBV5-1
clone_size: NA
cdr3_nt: TGCGCCAGCAGCACCGGACAGGGGATAGGGCACGAGCAGTACTTC
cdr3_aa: CASSTGQGIGHEQYF

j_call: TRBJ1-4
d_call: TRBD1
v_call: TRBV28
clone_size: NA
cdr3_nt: TGTGCCAGCAGACGACAGGGAAGTCGTCGAAAACTGTTTTTT
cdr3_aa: CASRRQGSRRKLFF

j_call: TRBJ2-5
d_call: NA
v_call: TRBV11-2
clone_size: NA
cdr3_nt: TGTGCCAGCAGCTTACTTGGCTTAGGGCAAGAGACCCAGTACTTC
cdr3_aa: CASSLLGLGQETQYF

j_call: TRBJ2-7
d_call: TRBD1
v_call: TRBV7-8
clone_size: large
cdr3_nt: TGTGCCAGCAGCTTAGGGACAGGGTTCGAGCAGTACTTC
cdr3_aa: CASSLGTGFEQYF

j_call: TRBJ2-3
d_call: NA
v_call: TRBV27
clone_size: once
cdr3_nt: TGTGCCAGCAGTCGACCCGGGACTAGCACAGATACGCAGTATTTT
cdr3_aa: CASSRPGTSTDTQYF

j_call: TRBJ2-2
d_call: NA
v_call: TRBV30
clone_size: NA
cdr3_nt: TGTGCCTGGTCCTTGGGAGGCTCGCGCACCGGGGAGCTGTTTTTT
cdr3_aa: CAWSLGGSRTGELFF